Listed here are 32 T cell receptor beta chains from one sample, sequenced in a study of regulatory T cells in long-lasting Graves disease. Time point indicated: newly diagnosed GD, antithyroid drugs for less than 3 months. The TCR library was made from RNA that had been extracted from PBMCs in TRIzol. TCR beta libraries were built with iRepertoire HTBI primers and Arm-PCR of CDR3 regions. TCRdb reprocessed the multiplex PCR reads via MiXCR and lists one record per CDR3 protein. Here the sample spans about 540,000 distinct CDR3 sequences, about 13% being singletons. Another study also made use of these data, one on T cells in Graves' hyperthyroidism and ophthalmopathy.

The sample in question was peripheral blood mononuclear cells (PBMCs), obtained at new diagnosis, from a patient treated with antithyroid drugs. The receptors were sampled from a man aged 25 to 40 with Graves disease.

This chain uses TRBV9 with TRBJ2-5; D is possibly TRBD1 (6 bases). The CDR3 consists of 14 residues. CDR1 SGDLS and CDR2 YYNGEE come from the germline V gene. Trimming took off 5 bases at V and 5 bases at J, with 16 bases between the two ends. The CDR3 DNA follows: TGTGCCAGCAGTTGGCAGGACAGTGCCGAGACCCAGTACTTC. It yields the protein CASSWQDSAETQYF.

This clonotype was found a few times. The rearrangement links TRBV7-3 to TRBJ1-6; TRBD1 aligns across 8 bases. The CDR3 sequence is 14 residues long. The junction had 6 bases not matched to a gene; V was cut back by 5 bases and J by 9 bases. From germline, CDR1 is SGHTA and CDR2 FQGTGA. The CDR3 region is CASSRDRLGSPLHF. In DNA, the CDR3 is TGTGCCAGCAGCAGGGACAGGTTAGGTTCACCCCTCCACTTT.

The sample holds many counts of this clonotype. J is TRBJ1-2 and V is TRBV7-9; D not resolved. The CDR3 has 14 amino acids. Between the trimmed V and J ends, which lost 2 bases and 6 bases, there was a span of 13 bases. Germline V gives CDR1 SEHNR, CDR2 FQNEAQ (reference sequence). DNA for the CDR3: TGTGCCAGCAGCTTATCCGGAGGACGGGATGGCTACACCTTC. Its translation: CASSLSGGRDGYTF.

The table lists this clonotype with a few counts. The chain couples TRBV6-1 to TRBJ1-3; the D is unclear. V gave up 4 bases and J gave up 1 base, with 8 bases separating them. This CDR3 is built from 14 residues. CDR1 and CDR2 (germline): MNHNS, SASEGT. CDR3 residues: CASSVTGSGNTIYF. In nucleotides, the CDR3 is TGTGCCAGCAGTGTCACCGGATCTGGAAACACCATATATTTT.

This rearrangement joins TRBV18 to TRBJ1-1; D uncertain. In germline, CDR1 is KGHSH, CDR2 LQKENI. This CDR3 spans 15 amino acids. Trimming removed 2 bases at V and 5 bases at J, with 15 bases between. This chain's CDR3 is CASSPTDRVRTEAFF. CDR3 DNA sequence: TGTGCCAGCTCACCAACAGATAGGGTTCGGACTGAAGCTTTCTTT.

This clonotype was picked up many times. In DNA, the CDR3 is TGTGCCAGCAGCCAAGATCCGACCGGGAGCTCCTACGAGCAGTACTTC. Amino acid sequence: CASSQDPTGSSYEQYF. V and J are TRBV3-1 and TRBJ2-7; D perhaps matches TRBD2 (6 bases). Deletions cut 0 bases from V and 0 bases from J, with 12 bases between. CDR1 is LGHDT, CDR2 YNNKEL, per germline (reference sequence). This CDR3 has 16 residues.

In this sample, this clonotype turned up a few times. CDR3 region: CASSEGGRRDTQYF. CDR3 sequence (DNA): TGTGCCAGCAGTGAAGGCGGGAGAAGAGATACGCAGTATTTT. The chain has TRBV2 and TRBJ2-3, with 7 positions matching TRBD2. The CDR3 has 14 residues. Germline V lookup: CDR1 SNHLY, CDR2 FYNNEI. The junction had 3 bases not matched to a gene; V was cut back by 1 base and J by 5 bases.

V is TRBV10-3 and J is TRBJ2-7; 10 bases agree with TRBD2. This CDR3 spans 13 amino acids. Germline V lookup: CDR1 ENHRY, CDR2 SYGVKD. Trimming cost V 11 bases and J 1 base; bases outside gene matches: 5. In DNA form, the CDR3 reads TGTGCCGTTGGGACTAGCGAATCCTACGAGCAGTACTTC. Its translation is CAVGTSESYEQYF.

This clonotype was observed at least ten times. CDR3: CASTLLVQNTEAFF. For the CDR3, the DNA is TGTGCCAGCACGTTGCTGGTTCAGAACACTGAAGCTTTCTTT. The V gene is TRBV2, the J gene TRBJ1-1; D uncertain. Per germline, CDR1 SNHLY and CDR2 FYNNEI. Between the trimmed V and J ends, which lost 7 bases and 1 base, there was a span of 13 bases. This CDR3 comprises 14 residues.

The table lists this clonotype with many counts. The CDR3, as DNA: TGTGCCAGCAGACCCGGGGGGCAAGGAACCCAGTACTTC. Protein product: CASRPGGQGTQYF. This sequence joins TRBV12-3 or TRBV12-4 and TRBJ2-5, with D maybe TRBD2 (7 bases). V was cut by 6 bases and J by 8 bases, with 16 bases left in between. The CDR3 is 13 residues long.

This clonotype was detected many times. The chain uses TRBV9 and TRBJ1-1, with D possibly being TRBD1 (5 bases). The CDR3 has 12 amino acids. The germline V and J ends were trimmed by 3 bases and 7 bases, with 10 bases remaining between them. The V gene's germline CDR1 is SGDLS and CDR2 YYNGEE. For the CDR3, the DNA is TGTGCCAGCAGCGCCGGGACGAATGAAGCTTTCTTT. Translating it yields CASSAGTNEAFF.

Only a few counts were recorded for this clonotype. This chain uses TRBV30 with TRBJ2-7; 8 bases are a match to TRBD1. V lost 7 bases and J lost 6; bases outside the gene matches: 8. The germline V gene has CDR1 GTSNPN and CDR2 SVGIG (reference sequence). This CDR3 spans 12 amino acids. The CDR3 loop is CASTTGEVEQYF. The CDR3 DNA reads TGTGCCTCAACGACAGGGGAGGTCGAGCAGTACTTC. Variable domain in full (rest from reference TRBV30 and TRBJ2-7): SQTIHQWPATLVQPVGSPLSLECTVEGTSNPNLYWYRQAAGRGLQLLFYSVGIGQISSEVPQNLSASRPQDRQFILSSKKLLLSDSGFYLCASTTGEVEQYFGPGTRLTVT.

The chain recombines TRBV5-4 with TRBJ2-1; 13 bases line up with TRBD2. The germline CDR1 and CDR2 sequences are SGHNT and YYREEE (reference sequence). The CDR3 covers 17 residues. Germline trimming cut 5 bases from V and 1 base from J; bases unmatched to any gene: 6. The CDR3 sequence is CASSRTSGRNSYNEQFF. The CDR3 region has the DNA TGTGCCAGCAGTCGGACTAGCGGGAGAAATTCCTACAATGAGCAGTTCTTC.

The table lists this clonotype with many counts. The chain employs TRBV7-6 and TRBJ2-3; 7 bases match TRBD2. The length of the CDR3 is 16 residues. In germline, CDR1 is SGHVS, CDR2 FNYEAQ. V lost 4 bases and J lost 2; bases outside the gene matches: 9. CDR3 bases: TGTGCCAGCAGCTCCTCTAGCGGAGAGGACACAGATACGCAGTATTTT. This translates into CASSSSSGEDTDTQYF.

This clonotype was counted at least ten times. The chain carries TRBV6-5 and TRBJ2-3; no firm D call. Germline assignment: CDR1 MNHEY and CDR2 SVGAGI. The CDR3 consists of 15 residues. V gave up 0 bases and J gave up 6 bases, with 13 bases separating them. The CDR3 loop is CASSYSIARSDTQYF. In DNA form, the CDR3 reads TGTGCCAGCAGTTACTCGATAGCTAGGTCCGATACGCAGTATTTT.

With regard to this clonotype: This may be a read error, as it is one base from a much larger clone. This chain joins TRBV27 and TRBJ1-2, with a tentative D call TRBD1 (6 bases). The V end was cut by 5 bases, the J end by 4 bases, with 14 bases between. This CDR3 has 14 amino acids. The germline gives CDR1 MNHEY, CDR2 SMNVEV (reference sequence). The CDR3 spells CASSDQTGSYGYTF. CDR3 bases: TGTGCCAGCAGTGATCAGACAGGTTCCTATGGCTACACCTTC.

This clonotype occurred many times. The rearrangement uses TRBV7-9 and TRBJ2-4; D is ambiguous. This CDR3 spans 16 amino acids. CDR1 is SEHNR and CDR2 is FQNEAQ in the germline V gene (reference sequence). The V end was cut by 5 bases, the J end by 1 base, with 15 bases between. CDR3 residues: CASSAPSALAKNIQYF. CDR3 DNA sequence: TGTGCCAGCAGCGCGCCGTCGGCCCTGGCCAAAAACATTCAGTACTTC.

V gene TRBV5-1 combines with J gene TRBJ2-5; D remains unclear. This CDR3 comprises 13 residues. Deletions cut 0 bases from V and 9 bases from J, with 12 bases between. The germline CDR1 and CDR2 sequences are SGHRS and YFSETQ. The CDR3 loop reads CASSLGALVAQYF. Written as DNA, the CDR3 is TGCGCCAGCAGCTTGGGAGCACTTGTGGCCCAGTACTTC.

In its sample, this clonotype was seen a few times. At one end the junction does not follow the germline gene, possibly because of a read error. This sequence joins TRBV18 and TRBJ2-7; D not certain. CDR1 is KGHSH and CDR2 is LQKENI in the germline V gene. The CDR3 totals 14 residues. The CDR3 sequence: CASPPPLLRYEQYF. The CDR3 DNA follows: TGTGCCAGCCCACCACCGCTGCTCAGATACGAGCAGTACTTC. The full variable domain, its missing parts supplied by reference TRBV18 and TRBJ2-7, is NAGVMQNPRHLVRRRGQEARLRCSPMKGHSHVYWYRQLPEEGLKFMVYLQKENIIDESGMPKERFSAEFPKEGPSILRIQQVVRGDSAAYFCASPPPLLRYEQYFGPGTRLTVT.

This clonotype was seen repeatedly, ten times or more. The V gene is TRBV6-2 or TRBV6-3, the J gene TRBJ2-5, with D perhaps matching TRBD2 (5 bases). The V end lost 3 bases, the J end lost 4 bases, and 9 bases lay between the germline ends. CDR1 MNHEY and CDR2 SVGEGT come from the germline V gene. The CDR3 runs 13 residues. The CDR3 DNA is TGTGCCAGCAGTTATCGGGAAAGAGAGACCCAGTACTTC. Protein sequence: CASSYRERETQYF.

As concerns this clonotype: Given a much more abundant clone one base away, this may be a read error. The CDR3 carries no conserved terminal phenylalanine or tryptophan, so it likely arises from a read error. The chain combines TRBV29-1 with TRBJ1-1; 12 bases are a match to TRBD1. This CDR3 comprises 14 residues. Germline CDR1 and CDR2: SQVTM and ANQGSEA. Trimming cost V 7 bases and J 8 bases; bases outside gene matches: 11. The CDR3 coding sequence is TGCAGCGCCCCCGGGACAGGGGGCTCAGGGGAAGCTTTCTTG. Translating it yields CSAPGTGGSGEAFL.

This clonotype has at least ten counts. Germline is not matched at one junction end, which may reflect a read error. The chain couples TRBV15 to TRBJ1-2; D unresolved. CDR3 size: 12 residues. Germline V gene sequence: CDR1 LNHNV, CDR2 YYDKDF (reference sequence). This CDR3 is CATSRDRTDCAF. DNA for the CDR3: TGTGCCACCAGCAGAGATAGAACAGACTGCGCCTTC.

V and J are TRBV19 and TRBJ1-2; D is unclear. The CDR3 runs to 11 residues. Germline values: CDR1 LNHDA, CDR2 SQIVND (reference sequence). V was pared by 3 bases and J by 8 bases, with 7 bases between. As DNA, the CDR3 is TGTGCCAGTAGTATCGGACGGGGCTACACCTTC. Protein product: CASSIGRGYTF.

This clonotype came up a few times. The chain employs TRBV7-6 and TRBJ1-2, with D possibly matching TRBD1 (5 bases). V lost 5 bases to trimming and J lost 4 bases, with 20 bases between them. This CDR3 is 16 amino acids long. Per the germline V gene, CDR1 is SGHVS and CDR2 is FNYEAQ. The CDR3 is CASSPAGGTSSYGYTF. The CDR3 DNA is TGTGCCAGCAGCCCAGCGGGAGGGACCTCAAGCTATGGCTACACCTTC.

This clonotype has a count of ten or more. The rearrangement links TRBV6-5 to TRBJ2-5, with 8 nucleotides matching TRBD1. CDR1 is MNHEY, CDR2 SVGAGI, per germline. With V trimmed by 1 base and J by 5 bases, 9 bases remained unmatched. The CDR3 is 16 residues long. The CDR3 here is CASSYLGRGLGETQYF. The DNA of the CDR3 is TGTGCCAGCAGTTACTTGGGCAGGGGGCTCGGGGAGACCCAGTACTTC.

This clonotype was counted ten times or more. The genes are TRBV28 and TRBJ2-1, with no clear D. V lost 2 bases, J lost 0 bases, and 11 bases lay in between. The CDR3 covers 16 residues. In germline, CDR1 is MDHEN, CDR2 SYDVKM. DNA of the CDR3: TGTGCCAGCAGTTTACCTCGTGAGAGCTCCTACAATGAGCAGTTCTTC. This encodes CASSLPRESSYNEQFF.

In this sample, this clonotype turned up many times. The chain carries TRBV12-3 or TRBV12-4 and TRBJ2-3; TRBD2 is a possible D gene (6 bases). With 5 bases removed from V and 5 bases from J, the gap between germline ends came to 14 bases. This CDR3 comprises 14 residues. This CDR3 reads CASSAGTFGDTQYF. The DNA of the CDR3 is TGTGCCAGCAGTGCCGGGACTTTTGGAGATACGCAGTATTTT.

This clonotype was recorded at least ten times. The V gene is TRBV29-1, the J gene TRBJ1-1, with D hard to call. V gave up 0 bases and J gave up 4 bases, with 21 bases separating them. CDR3 length equals 17 residues. Looked up from germline, CDR1 is SQVTM and CDR2 is ANQGSEA. CDR3 coding DNA: TGCAGCGTTGAAGATGCCCCCGGGTGGGAGGTGGGCACTGAAGCTTTCTTT. It specifies CSVEDAPGWEVGTEAFF.

This chain joins TRBV9 and TRBJ2-3, with D possibly being TRBD2 (5 bases). V was trimmed by 7 bases and J by 4 bases, leaving 16 bases between them. From germline, CDR1 is SGDLS and CDR2 YYNGEE. This CDR3 comprises 14 residues. The CDR3 nucleotides read TGTGCCAGCGGTAGAGGGAGTCCGCCAGATACGCAGTATTTT. Translated, it gives CASGRGSPPDTQYF.

This clonotype has a count of ten or more. V usage is TRBV27 and J usage is TRBJ1-5; D perhaps matches TRBD1 (5 bases). CDR1 and CDR2 (germline): MNHEY, SMNVEV (reference sequence). The V end lost 5 bases, the J end lost 3 bases, and 11 bases lay between the germline ends. The CDR3 is 14 amino acids. The CDR3 DNA reads as TGTGCCAGCAGTCGCCAGGGCCTCAATCAGCCCCAGCATTTT. Protein: CASSRQGLNQPQHF.

Only a few counts were recorded for this clonotype. This sequence joins TRBV19 and TRBJ1-5, with D possibly being TRBD1 (5 bases). There are 16 residues in the CDR3. V lost 1 base and J 6 bases, leaving 16 bases between the germline ends. From germline, CDR1 is LNHDA and CDR2 SQIVND (reference sequence). The DNA for the CDR3 is TGTGCCAGTAGTATAGGTGGGGGTTTTGGTGCTCAGCCCCAGCATTTT. Protein: CASSIGGGFGAQPQHF.

This clonotype appeared a few times. The chain links TRBV7-8 to TRBJ1-5, with D possibly TRBD1 on 6 matching bases. The CDR3 length is 15 residues. The V and J ends lost 5 bases and 9 bases respectively, with 20 bases between them. CDR1 SGHVS and CDR2 FQNEAQ come from the germline V gene. This CDR3 is CASSGLTTGLGPQHF. For the CDR3, the DNA is TGTGCCAGCAGCGGCCTGACTACAGGGCTAGGGCCCCAGCATTTT.